These T cell receptor beta chains were read from a single sample in a study of blood T cell repertoires in COVID-19. Sequencing was performed with immunoSEQ multiplex PCR; in TCRdb, only in-frame clones are kept and a portion is missing. The sample includes tens of thousands of clones, 70% to 85% seen only once; the top ten take around 24%. The specimen was peripheral blood. These receptor sequences come from a human donor with acute or convalescent COVID-19. The donor label of this sample is uncertain. CDR3s include the opening cysteine and the closing phenylalanine or tryptophan. Fields, in order: D gene, V gene, clone size, J gene, CDR3 DNA, CDR3 protein. A D gene is named only where the DNA matches it firmly. Size is stated for part of the rows, as once, few or many counts, or as a class when the clone is expanded.

>-|TRBV19|-|TRBJ1-2
TGTGCCAGTAGCCTGGAGTGGAACTATGGCTACACCTTC
CASSLEWNYGYTF
>-|TRBV14|-|TRBJ1-4
TGTGCCAGCAGCCAAAACAGGGCTTTTAATGAAAAACTGTTTTTT
CASSQNRAFNEKLFF
>TRBD1|TRBV2|-|TRBJ1-2
TGTGCCAGCAGTAACAGGGGGCAACGCTACACCTTC
CASSNRGQRYTF
>-|TRBV29-1|few|TRBJ2-1
TGCAGCGTTGACGCCTCCGGGACTTGGCTGTTCTTC
CSVDASGTWLFF
>TRBD2|TRBV9|-|TRBJ2-7
TGTGCCAGCAGCGTAGAACGTTGGGGGGCAGGGGGACCCCTGACTAGCGGGATTTCCTACGAGCAGTACTTC
CASSVERWGAGGPLTSGISYEQYF
>-|TRBV12-3/TRBV12-4|-|TRBJ1-4
TGTGCCAGCAGTTTCGAACAGGAAAAACTGTTTTTT
CASSFEQEKLFF
>-|TRBV6-2/TRBV6-3|-|TRBJ1-4
TGTGCCAGCAGTTACGTCGCCGGGACACCCACAACTAATGAAAAACTGTTTTTT
CASSYVAGTPTTNEKLFF
>-|TRBV15|once|TRBJ2-5
TGTGCCACCAGCAGAGATAGGATCCGCGGAGAGACCCAGTACTTC
CATSRDRIRGETQYF
>-|TRBV5-1|-|TRBJ2-7
TGCGCCAGCAGCCACCACTTCGAGCGCGGCGAGCAGTACTTC
CASSHHFERGEQYF
>-|TRBV5-1|-|TRBJ2-5
TGCGCCAGCAGGGGGAGCGGCAGAGCCTCAACCCAAGAGACCCAGTACTTC
CASRGSGRASTQETQYF
>TRBD1|TRBV2|-|TRBJ1-4
TGTGCCAGCAGTGAGGGACAGGGGCAACTGTTTTTT
CASSEGQGQLFF
>-|TRBV11-2|-|TRBJ2-1
TGTGCCAGCAGCTTTTGGACCGGAGGCACCAGGGGTGAGCAGTTCTTC
CASSFWTGGTRGEQFF
>-|TRBV21-1|-|TRBJ1-1
TGTGCCAGCAGCGCCCCAGGGGGACAGGGGGTATTCACTGAAGCTTTCTTT
CASSAPGGQGVFTEAFF
>-|TRBV5-1|-|TRBJ2-3
TGCGCCAGCAGCCCTCGCCGGGACCGGGGGAACACAGATACGCAGTATTTT
CASSPRRDRGNTDTQYF
>-|TRBV5-4|-|TRBJ2-1
TGTGCCAGCAGCTTGGAGCCAGGGGACAATGAGCAGTTCTTC
CASSLEPGDNEQFF